This TCR beta chain appears in the sequencing data of a study of shared clonotypes between healthy human individuals. General study points: Incomplete sequencing of sorted subsets was indicated by rarefaction despite large depth.

Clones were read by immunoSEQ multiplex PCR, and TCRdb kept only the in-frame ones, dropping some. The table lists about 1 million clones, about 74% of them singletons. Concerning this clone itself: Its antigen remains unknown.

CD4+ cell separation produced CD45RA+ naive and CD45RA-negative memory subsets. Sequencing was performed on memory CD4+ T cells sorted from blood. Subset given: CD45RA-negative fraction. This receptor was taken from a man younger than 35 in good health.

CDR3 coding DNA: TGTGCCAGCAGCTTTACCATGGGGTCGCACGAGCAGTACTTC. It codes for CASSFTMGSHEQYF. The chain joins TRBV7-9 to TRBJ2-7, with D unclear. V gave up 3 bases and J gave up 5 bases, with 14 bases separating them. Germline values: CDR1 SEHNR, CDR2 FQNEAQ (reference sequence). The CDR3 extends over 14 amino acids.